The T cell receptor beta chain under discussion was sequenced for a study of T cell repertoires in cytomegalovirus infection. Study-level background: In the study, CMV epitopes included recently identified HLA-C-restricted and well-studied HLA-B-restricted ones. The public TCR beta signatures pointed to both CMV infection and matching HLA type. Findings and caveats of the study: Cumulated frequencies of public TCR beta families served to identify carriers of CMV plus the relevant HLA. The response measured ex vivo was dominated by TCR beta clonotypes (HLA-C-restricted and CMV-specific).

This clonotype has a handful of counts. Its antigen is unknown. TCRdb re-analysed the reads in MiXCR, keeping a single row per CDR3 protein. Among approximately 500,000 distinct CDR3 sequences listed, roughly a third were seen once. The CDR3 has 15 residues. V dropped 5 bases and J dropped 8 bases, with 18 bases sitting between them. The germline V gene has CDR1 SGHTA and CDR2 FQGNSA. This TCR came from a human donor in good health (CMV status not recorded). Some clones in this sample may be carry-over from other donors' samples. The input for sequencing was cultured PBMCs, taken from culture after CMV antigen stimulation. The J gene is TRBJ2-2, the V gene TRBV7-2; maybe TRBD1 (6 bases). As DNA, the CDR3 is TGTGCCAGCAGCCCCTACAGGGTTTCCCGAGGGGAGCTGTTTTTT. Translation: CASSPYRVSRGELFF. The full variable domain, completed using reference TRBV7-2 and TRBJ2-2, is GAGVSQSPSNKVTEKGKDVELRCDPISGHTALYWYRQSLGQGLEFLIYFQGNSAPDKSGLPSDRFSAERTGGSVSTLTIQRTQQEDSAVYLCASSPYRVSRGELFFGEGSRLTVL.